The 12 T cell receptor beta chains given below trace back to one sample, sequenced in a study of monozygotic twins with inflammatory bowel disease. TCRdb reworked the 5' RACE reads into one entry per CDR3 protein, no DNA. The ten top clones account for about 2.3%, within a sample of about 450,000 distinct CDR3 sequences. The sequenced sample was blood. The receptors stem from a human donor with ulcerative colitis or Crohn's disease, or a healthy co-twin of an affected twin (not recorded which).

This sequence joins TRBV10-3 and TRBJ2-5. The CDR3 contains 14 residues. The V gene's germline CDR1 is ENHRY and CDR2 SYGVKD. The CDR3 loop reads CAISESTSQETQYF.

The chain combines TRBV7-3 with TRBJ2-2; TCRdb names TRBD1, which stays unverified in the absence of DNA. Germline V gene lookup returns CDR1 SGHTA and CDR2 FQGTGA. The CDR3 covers 16 residues. CDR3 region: CASSLMGAANTGELFF.

The chain recombines TRBV2 with TRBJ2-7. Germline-derived CDR1 and CDR2 are SNHLY and FYNNEI. This CDR3 region has 11 residues. CDR3 in amino acids: CASSEFGEQYF.

The chain has TRBV5-1 and TRBJ2-7; as DNA is missing, the TRBD1 call by TCRdb cannot be tested. The CDR3 is 15 amino acids. The germline V gene encodes CDR1 SGHRS and CDR2 YFSETQ. CDR3: CASSETGAPSYEQYF.

The chain combines TRBV7-8 with TRBJ1-1. The CDR3 extends over 13 amino acids. Germline V gene data show CDR1 as SGHVS and CDR2 as FQNEAQ. CDR3 residues: CASSFRRETEAFF.

V usage is TRBV9 and J usage is TRBJ1-2; TCRdb gives TRBD1 as the D gene, but with no DNA this cannot be confirmed. CDR1 SGDLS and CDR2 YYNGEE come from the germline V gene. There are 13 residues in the CDR3. CDR3 sequence reads: CASSVRTGDGYTF.

V is TRBV12-3 or TRBV12-4 and J is TRBJ2-6; the D gene TCRdb calls, TRBD1, cannot be checked with no DNA. The CDR3 covers 16 residues. This CDR3 is CASSPQTGSGANVLTF.

V and J are TRBV27 and TRBJ2-1; TCRdb reports TRBD1, a call that lacks DNA to check it against. This CDR3 is 15 amino acids long. Germline V CDR1 and CDR2: MNHEY, SMNVEV (reference sequence). This chain's CDR3 is CASRQPGWGSNEQFF.

The chain employs TRBV29-1 and TRBJ1-2; the TCRdb D gene call, TRBD1, has no DNA to confirm it. The CDR3 spans 12 residues. Looked up from germline, CDR1 is SQVTM and CDR2 is ANQGSEA. The CDR3 sequence: CSVERTGYGYTF.

The chain couples TRBV10-3 to TRBJ2-5. Germline V gene sequence: CDR1 ENHRY, CDR2 SYGVKD. The CDR3 has 14 amino acids. CDR3 in amino acids: CAISDRLGQETQYF.

The rearrangement joins TRBV2 to TRBJ2-7; TCRdb gives TRBD2 as the D gene, but with no DNA this cannot be confirmed. The CDR3 consists of 16 residues. CDR1 and CDR2 (germline): SNHLY, FYNNEI. The CDR3 loop reads CASKGVAGDTSYEQYF.

This sequence joins TRBV6-1 and TRBJ1-3. This CDR3 is built from 13 residues. Germline V gives CDR1 MNHNS, CDR2 SASEGT. CDR3 sequence: CASMKSAGNTIYF.